The entry below describes one TCR beta chain. It has no known antigen specificity. Per-base qualities were not stored, and no clone one base away is much larger. This specimen comes from a study of T cell responses to AZD1222 COVID-19 vaccine (dated by TCRdb to the early 2020s). Describing the broader study: AZD1222 recipients given second doses at about 4 weeks or at about 12 weeks were pooled, since spike-specific TCR depth and breadth were not found to differ between the two schedules. TCR sequencing covered 233 trial participants: 200 to 210 given two doses of AZD1222 and 26 given two doses of MenACWY control vaccine. Trial participants were enrolled by age into 18-55, 56-69 and 70-plus year subgroups, with around 150, 28 and 57 TCR-sequenced participants respectively. Findings and caveats that apply to the study as a whole: A significant rise in spike-specific TCR breadth and depth was observed after two AZD1222 doses relative to day 0 and relative to MenACWY recipients. Nearly half of unique spike-specific TCRs reportedly recognized epitopes outside regions mutated in the B.1.351 and B.1.1.7 variants. The vaccine-associated CD4 TCRs covered the entire spike protein, and the dominant responses fell in regions 160-218 and 743-854. Because no day 14 peak-response samples were available, repertoires were characterized only after the peak T cell response. Participants were mostly white British, with more females than males. The authors suggested clonal diversity may have been underestimated. The 56-69-year group was small, and its depth increase did not reach significance, likely because of low power. Conclusions about previously exposed vaccinees are limited because only a handful of AZD1222 recipients were SARS-CoV-2 seropositive at baseline.

Per the publication, the time point label means: baseline before first vaccination. Vaccinee samples came from UK trials COV001 and COV002, including a single-blind randomized controlled phase 2/3 trial of AZD1222 (ChAdOx1 nCoV-19) in healthy adults. For TCRbeta chain sequencing, PBMC samples from trial participants were taken at day 0 and at day 28 after the second dose. Ends trimmed: V by 5 bases, J by 3 bases; bases unmatched to a gene: 9. CDR1 LNHNV and CDR2 YYDKDF were looked up in the germline V gene (reference sequence). From cysteine to phenylalanine, the CDR3 is 16 amino acids long. The kept DNA is CDR3 alone, 48 bases in frame from the first base. The CDR3 regions of human TCRbeta chains were analyzed by immunosequencing. For the original study's pipeline: Repertoire TCRs were matched against a reference library of SARS-CoV-2-specific TCRs generated with the MIRA antigen-specificity platform. Breadth was defined as the fraction of unique TCRs that were SARS-CoV-2-associated, and depth was defined as the fraction of total T cells that were SARS-CoV-2-associated. Using the MIRA data, every spike-specific TCR was mapped to the spike region that the TCR reacted to and assigned to either a CD4 or a CD8 class. Log10-transformed breadth and depth values were compared by one-way ANOVA with Sidak's multiple comparisons tests. As stored in TCRdb, this immuneACCESS dataset retains in-frame rearrangements with V and J assigned. A fraction of the clones does not appear; measured against another copy, unresolved V genes explain less than half of the discrepancy, and the remainder lacks a known reason. Clonal size and the V and J genes are those of that table, whereas D and trimming came from the DNA. The sample data list tens of thousands of clones, and approximately 91% of these were observed just once. The top ten hold approximately 7% of the sample.

The origin of this receptor is an adult in good health. The chain was built from TRBV15 and TRBJ2-5, with TRBD1 identical over 10 junction bases. The sample was peripheral blood, taken on day 0 of AZD1222 vaccination. The CDR3 protein: CATSLLPGQGEETQYF. The sequenced DNA is TGTGCCACCAGCTTACTCCCCGGACAGGGGGAAGAGACCCAGTACTTC.